Described below is a single T cell receptor (beta chain) sequence and its context. Its antigen is still unknown. The sample holds no much larger clone one base away, and base qualities are not on file. This sample stems from a study of OX40 agonist ivuxolimab in advanced cancers. Regarding the complete study: The costimulatory receptor OX40 (CD134) was targeted by ivuxolimab, a fully human IgG2 agonistic monoclonal antibody. Patients were allowed to have had prior anti-PD-1, anti-PD-L1 or anti-CTLA-4 therapy, and 40% of the dose-escalation patients had previously received checkpoint inhibitors. Partial responses were achieved by three dose-escalation patients, of whom one had hepatocellular carcinoma and two had cutaneous melanoma. A male proportion of around 83% and a mean age of approximately 62 years, ranging from 23 to 79, were recorded for the dose-escalation cohort. Intravenous ivuxolimab was administered to patients every 2 weeks at six dose levels: 0.01, 0.1, 0.3, 1.5, 3 and 10 mg/kg. The paper covers the monotherapy dose-escalation part of the phase I ivuxolimab trial, which included N ≈ 50 patients. Of the approximately 50 dose-escalation patients, hepatocellular carcinoma was present in about 20, melanoma in roughly 15, renal cell carcinoma in 9 and head and neck cancer in 9. The purpose of peripheral TCRbeta sequencing was to test whether ivuxolimab changed TCR sequence diversity and led to clonal T-cell expansion. Overall study outcomes, separate from this receptor: On average, CD8+ T cells showed more expanded clones than CD4+ T cells after ivuxolimab. In the 0.1-3.0 mg/kg groups, partial responders had among the lowest normalized peripheral clonal expansion, particularly in CD8+ T cells. At doses from 0.1 to 3.0 mg/kg, clonal expansion was seen in both CD4+ and CD8+ blood T cells between baseline and week 6. Which antigens the clonally expanded peripheral T cells were specific for was not determined. Low levels of normalized T-cell clonal expansion were also shown by some nonresponding patients.

Patients with autoimmune disease history or receiving systemic immunosuppression were excluded from the trial. Peripheral blood for TCR sequencing was collected from all dose cohorts at baseline, on cycle 4 day 1, and on cycle 7 day 1. Samples came from an open-label, multicenter, first-in-human phase I dose-escalation trial of ivuxolimab. The trial enrolled adults with locally advanced or metastatic head and neck squamous cell, hepatocellular, melanoma or renal cell carcinoma. Before TCR sequencing, CD4+ and CD8+ T cells were separately sorted from peripheral blood. Taken from cysteine to phenylalanine, the CDR3 has 14 residues. Just CDR3 DNA is preserved here, 42 bases in frame from base 1. A distance of 8 bases separates the germline ends of V and J, which lose 0 bases and 5 bases respectively. In the germline V gene, CDR1 corresponds to SGHRS and CDR2 to YFSETQ. To sequence the TCRbeta CDR3 region, genomic DNA was isolated from the sorted cells. The immunoSEQ Assay was used to sequence the TCRbeta CDR3 regions. TCRdb re-hosts the immuneACCESS table, in-frame sequences only. Its copies lack some clones; in the studies checked, an unresolved V gene accounts for under half of them, and the cause for the rest is not known. In this sample the table shows approximately 69,000 clones, approximately 86% of which occur a single time. The ten largest clones represent 2.5% to 3.5% of the sample.

The clonotype was recovered from an adult with an advanced solid tumor such as melanoma, head and neck, liver or kidney cancer. The sequences come from CD4+ or CD8+ T cells sorted from blood, collected in a trial of the OX40 agonist ivuxolimab. The V and J segments used are TRBV5-1 and TRBJ2-2; TRBD2 might be the D gene, on 5 matching bases. The DNA reads as follows: TGCGCCAGCAGCTTGGGGTCGGGGACCGGGGAGCTGTTTTTT. This gives the protein CASSLGSGTGELFF.